The T cell receptor beta chain described here comes from a study of T cell responses to AZD1222 COVID-19 vaccine. Study-level results: When two AZD1222 doses had been given, Spike-specific TCR breadth and depth rose. No day 14 peak samples; only post-peak repertoires were characterized. Most donors were white British and more were female, and clonal diversity was possibly underestimated.

Profiling relied on immunoSEQ multiplex PCR, and the TCRdb table lists in-frame clones only, not all of them. The repertoire has about 94,000 clones, approximately 90% of them found once; the top ten carry 9.5% to 13%. The germline CDR1 and CDR2 sequences are SNHLY and FYNNEI. The CDR3 is made up of 16 amino acids. The V and J ends lost 5 bases and 5 bases, in that order; junction bases with no gene match: 10. A remark on this clone: Its antigen is not identified.

This sample comprised peripheral blood, obtained 28 days after the second AZD1222 dose. The rearrangement joins TRBV2 to TRBJ1-1, with 11 bases fitting TRBD1. This clonotype originated in an adult who received the AZD1222 COVID-19 vaccine. CDR3 protein: CASSPGTGGYRTEAFF. Written as DNA, the CDR3 is TGTGCCAGCAGTCCCGGGACAGGGGGTTATCGGACTGAAGCTTTCTTT.